The source of this T cell receptor beta chain is a study of T cell repertoires in cytomegalovirus infection. Study-wide background: From public TCR beta signatures came an indication of both CMV infection and matching HLA type.

TCRdb re-called the reads with MiXCR, one entry per CDR3 protein. The table lists approximately 100,000 distinct CDR3 sequences, about 30% of them singletons. Points from the study as a whole: Dominating the ex vivo response were TCR beta clonotypes that were CMV-specific and HLA-C-restricted.

The CDR3 sequence is 16 residues long. Trimming pared 3 bases from V and 1 base from J, leaving 13 bases between. Germline CDR1 and CDR2: SGHNT and YENEEA. As for this clonotype: Its antigen is unknown.

The V gene is TRBV11-3, the J gene TRBJ1-5; possible D gene TRBD1, 5 bases. This TCR was sampled from a human donor in good health (CMV status not recorded). Some clones in this sample may be carry-over from other donors' samples. This specimen was CD8+ T cells from cultured PBMCs, taken from culture after CMV antigen stimulation. CDR3 residues: CASSLSNRPSNQPQHF. CDR3 nucleotide sequence: TGTGCCAGCAGCTTGAGCAACAGGCCAAGCAATCAGCCCCAGCATTTT.